This passage covers 30 T cell receptor beta chains from one sample sequenced in a study of beta chain features in type 1 diabetes (dated by TCRdb to 2017 to 2018). General conclusions and limits of the study: Type 1 diabetes patients showed a moderate but significant shortening of TCRB CDR3 length in all four CD4+ subsets.

No cognate antigen is known for these TCRs. Libraries came from the immunoSEQ multiplex PCR assay. The entire isolated RNA was reverse transcribed using the High Capacity cDNA Reverse Transcription Kit, and thus expressed TCRB transcripts were sequenced. TCRdb took over this immuneACCESS table, retaining in-frame rearrangements with V and J assigned. Such tables are incomplete; in checked studies, under half of the missing clones stem from an unresolved V gene, and the remainder is unexplained. This sample has about 340,000 clones in its table, and about 14% of those were observed once. The top ten clones comprise about 0.015% of the sample. Source material: naive CD4+ T cells from blood. Reading the label with the study, this specimen's cell subset or site is: true naive CD4+ T cells. The source is a woman between 18 and 29 years old with type 1 diabetes.

Only a few counts were recorded for this clone. The chain combines TRBV19 with TRBJ2-3; D possibly corresponds to TRBD2 (5 bases). The germline gives CDR1 LNHDA, CDR2 SQIVND (reference sequence). Trimming stripped 8 bases from V and 4 bases from J, with 13 bases between. The CDR3 has 13 amino acids. Here the CDR3 DNA reads TGTGCCAGTTCCCAACTCGGGGCAGATACGCAGTATTTT. It codes for CASSQLGADTQYF.

This clone has only a few counts. V gene TRBV7-2 combines with J gene TRBJ2-3; D unclear. V was clipped by 6 bases and J by 4 bases, with 11 bases between them. The CDR3 is 13 residues long. Germline-derived CDR1 and CDR2 are SGHTA and FQGNSA. CDR3: CASRLFLPDTQYF. As DNA, the CDR3 is TGTGCCAGCAGACTTTTTTTGCCAGATACGCAGTATTTT.

This chain connects TRBV18 to TRBJ1-1; 7 bases match TRBD1. Per the germline V gene, CDR1 is KGHSH and CDR2 is LQKENI. The V and J ends lost 6 bases and 4 bases, in that order; junction bases with no gene match: 8. The CDR3 is 14 residues long. CDR3 loop: CASSPRQGLTEAFF. The CDR3 bases are TGTGCCAGCTCTCCAAGACAGGGACTCACTGAAGCTTTCTTT.

The V and J genes are TRBV29-1 and TRBJ1-5, with 7 bases fitting TRBD1. Germline loops: CDR1 SQVTM, CDR2 ANQGSEA. Trimming at V came to 5 bases and at J to 4 bases, leaving 8 bases not matched to a gene. The length of the CDR3 is 14 residues. The CDR3: CSVRGQYANQPQHF. The CDR3 DNA reads as TGCAGCGTTAGGGGACAGTATGCGAATCAGCCCCAGCATTTT.

The rearrangement links TRBV29-1 to TRBJ2-5, with 11 nucleotides matching TRBD2. The DNA end favors TRBJ2-7, so the J call may be wrong. Germline CDR1 reads SQVTM; CDR2 reads ANQGSEA. This CDR3 has 15 residues. CDR3 region: CSVRLSGRAGYEQYF. The CDR3 region has the DNA TGCAGCGTCCGCCTTAGCGGGAGGGCCGGCTACGAGCAGTACTTC.

This clone was observed a handful of times. This sequence joins TRBV2 and TRBJ2-5; 11 bases line up with TRBD1. V lost 6 bases and J lost 5; bases outside the gene matches: 5. The CDR3 loop spans 14 amino acids. Germline assignment: CDR1 SNHLY and CDR2 FYNNEI. The CDR3 DNA follows: TGTGCCAGCAGGAGGACAGGGGGCGCTGAGACCCAGTACTTC. Protein: CASRRTGGAETQYF.

This clone was detected a few times. V usage is TRBV20-1 and J usage is TRBJ2-5, with D perhaps matching TRBD2 (6 bases). The CDR3 contains 10 residues. The V gene's germline CDR1 is DFQATT and CDR2 SNEGSKA (reference sequence). The V gene lost 6 bases and the J gene lost 4 bases, with 6 bases spanning the gap. This CDR3 reads CSAGGETQYF. Written as DNA, the CDR3 is TGCAGTGCCGGGGGAGAGACCCAGTACTTC.

This clone was seen a handful of times. The chain uses TRBV4-2 and TRBJ2-3; D gene uncertain. Germline V gives CDR1 LGHNA, CDR2 YNFKEQ. The CDR3 runs 15 residues. Trimming removed 6 bases at V and 5 bases at J, with 18 bases between. CDR3 sequence: CASSPSSGSGDTQYF. CDR3 DNA: TGTGCCAGCAGTCCCTCGTCTGGTTCCGGAGATACGCAGTATTTT.

The table lists this clone with a few counts. The chain carries TRBV7-9 and TRBJ2-5; D may be TRBD2 (7 bases). Trimming took 7 bases from V and 5 from J, leaving 17 bases between them. From germline, CDR1 is SEHNR and CDR2 FQNEAQ (reference sequence). The CDR3 totals 14 residues. CDR3 DNA: TGTGCCAGCAACCTCGTCGGGGGGCAGGAGACCCAGTACTTC. Its translation is CASNLVGGQETQYF.

This clone was seen more than once but under ten times. The chain couples TRBV7-8 to TRBJ2-5; 7 nucleotides match TRBD1. CDR1 and CDR2 (germline): SGHVS, FQNEAQ. Trimming at V came to 5 bases and at J to 1 base, leaving 4 bases not matched to a gene. The CDR3 is 14 amino acids. In nucleotides, the CDR3 is TGTGCCAGCAGCGGTAGGGACAGCCAAGAGACCCAGTACTTC. The encoded protein is CASSGRDSQETQYF.

This clone was counted between two and nine times. The chain recombines TRBV7-2 with TRBJ2-6, with a tentative D call TRBD1 (6 bases). The germline CDR1 and CDR2 sequences are SGHTA and FQGNSA. V shed 4 bases and J shed 2 bases, with 18 bases lying between them. The CDR3 extends over 18 amino acids. The CDR3 nucleotides read TGTGCCAGCAGCTGGACAGCGGCCCCTAGGACTGGGGCCAACGTCCTGACTTTC. It yields the protein CASSWTAAPRTGANVLTF.

In this sample, this clone turned up a few times. The V call is TRBV9, the J call TRBJ2-1, with 8 bases matching TRBD2. The CDR3 is 16 amino acids. Germline V gene sequence: CDR1 SGDLS, CDR2 YYNGEE. With V trimmed by 0 bases and J by 3 bases, 5 bases remained unmatched. In DNA form, the CDR3 reads TGTGCCAGCAGCGTAGGAGGAGGGACTAGCTACAATGAGCAGTTCTTC. Its translation is CASSVGGGTSYNEQFF.

The table lists this clone with a few counts. V usage is TRBV27 and J usage is TRBJ2-7, with 8 bases aligning to TRBD2. The CDR3 extends over 15 amino acids. Per germline, CDR1 MNHEY and CDR2 SMNVEV (reference sequence). The junction had 6 bases not matched to a gene; V was cut back by 5 bases and J by 0 bases. CDR3 amino acids: CASSKLAAGSYEQYV. CDR3 nucleotides: TGTGCCAGCAGTAAACTAGCGGCTGGCTCCTACGAGCAGTACGTC.

V and J are TRBV5-4 and TRBJ2-3; the D gene is possibly TRBD2 (5 bases). V was shortened by 0 bases and J by 5 bases, with 13 bases between the two germline ends. Germline V gene sequence: CDR1 SGHNT, CDR2 YYREEE (reference sequence). CDR3 length: 15 amino acids. In DNA form, the CDR3 reads TGTGCCAGCAGCTTGGAGGCTACAGCGGTAGATACGCAGTATTTT. Amino acids: CASSLEATAVDTQYF.

The genes are TRBV21-1 and TRBJ2-4; TRBD2 reflects the table's D call only, with no check against the DNA. TRBV21-1 is labeled a pseudogene. This CDR3 region has 16 residues. The CDR3 loop is CASSKVMGGAKNIQYF. DNA of the CDR3: TGTGCCAGCAGCAAAGTAATGGGAGGTGCCAAAAACATTCAGTACTTC.

The chain joins TRBV28 to TRBJ2-7; tentatively, D is TRBD2 (5 bases). The germline gives CDR1 MDHEN, CDR2 SYDVKM. The CDR3 is 14 residues long. Trimming removed 8 bases from V and 3 bases from J, with 17 bases in between. CDR3 coding DNA: TGTGCCAGCCCGAACGGGGTGAAAGTCTACGAGCAGTACTTC. Protein sequence: CASPNGVKVYEQYF. Looking up the rest from reference TRBV28 and TRBJ2-7 gives the full variable domain: DVKVTQSSRYLVKRTGEKVFLECVQDMDHENMFWYRQDPGLGLRLIYFSYDVKMKEKGDIPEGYSVSREKKERFSLILESASTNQTSMYLCASPNGVKVYEQYFGPGTRLTVT.

This clone was recorded a few times. CDR3: CASSLGTAMNTEAFF. CDR3 coding DNA: TGCGCCAGCAGCTTGGGGACAGCTATGAACACTGAAGCTTTCTTT. The chain joins TRBV5-1 to TRBJ1-1, with a possible D match to TRBD1 (6 bases). The CDR3 is made up of 15 amino acids. V was cut by 0 bases and J by 0 bases, with 9 bases left in between. Germline V CDR1 and CDR2: SGHRS, YFSETQ.

This sequence joins TRBV28 and TRBJ1-2, with 10 bases identical to TRBD1. The CDR3 covers 15 residues. Trimming removed 5 bases from V and 4 bases from J; junction bases left unmatched: 7. Germline V gene sequence: CDR1 MDHEN, CDR2 SYDVKM. For the CDR3, the DNA is TGTGCCAGCAGTCTAACCGGGACAGGGGTCTATGGCTACACCTTC. Translating gives CASSLTGTGVYGYTF.

This clone was seen a handful of times. J is TRBJ2-1 and V is TRBV5-1, with D perhaps TRBD2 (6 bases). The CDR3 is made up of 14 amino acids. The germline gives CDR1 SGHRS, CDR2 YFSETQ. V lost 4 bases, J lost 0 bases, and 8 bases lay in between. The CDR3 DNA follows: TGCGCCAGCAGCCCCGGGGGCTCCTACAATGAGCAGTTCTTC. Its protein product is CASSPGGSYNEQFF. Based on the CDR3 plus reference TRBV5-1 and TRBJ2-1, the full variable domain is KAGVTQTPRYLIKTRGQQVTLSCSPISGHRSVSWYQQTPGQGLQFLFEYFSETQRNKGNFPGRFSGRQFSNSRSEMNVSTLELGDSALYLCASSPGGSYNEQFFGPGTRLTVL.

The chain recombines TRBV9 with TRBJ2-1; 12 bases match TRBD2. Germline CDR1 and CDR2: SGDLS and YYNGEE. V trimming: 3 bases; J trimming: 0 bases; junction bases outside the gene matches: 4. The CDR3 contains 17 residues. The CDR3 loop reads CASSGRLAGDSYNEQFF. The CDR3 nucleotides are TGTGCCAGCAGCGGAAGACTAGCGGGAGACTCCTACAATGAGCAGTTCTTC.

V and J are TRBV4-1 and TRBJ2-1; unclear D gene. The ends were cut back, 2 bases at V and 0 bases at J, with 11 bases in the middle. The V gene's germline CDR1 is MGHRA and CDR2 YSYEKL. There are 16 residues in the CDR3. CDR3 sequence (DNA): TGCGCCAGCAGCCAACCCTTACTCCTCTCCTACAATGAGCAGTTCTTC. The encoded protein is CASSQPLLLSYNEQFF.

This clone was counted between two and nine times. This chain uses TRBV2 with TRBJ2-1; 7 nucleotides line up with TRBD2. This CDR3 comprises 16 residues. CDR1 is SNHLY, CDR2 FYNNEI, per germline. V lost 1 base and J lost 5; bases outside the gene matches: 8. CDR3: CASSEVLGTTHNEQFF. DNA of the CDR3: TGTGCCAGCAGTGAAGTCCTAGGGACTACGCACAATGAGCAGTTCTTC. Full variable domain (missing parts from reference TRBV2 and TRBJ2-1): EPEVTQTPSHQVTQMGQEVILRCVPISNHLYFYWYRQILGQKVEFLVSFYNNEISEKSEIFDDQFSVERPDGSNFTLKIRSTKLEDSAMYFCASSEVLGTTHNEQFFGPGTRLTVL.

This clone came up a few times. Written as DNA, the CDR3 is TGTGCCAGTAGTGGCTCATCGGGGACACAGGCGGCGGCAGCTTTCTTT. This translates into CASSGSSGTQAAAAFF. The chain joins TRBV19 to TRBJ1-1, with D possibly being TRBD1 (6 bases). Per germline, CDR1 LNHDA and CDR2 SQIVND (reference sequence). The V end was cut by 5 bases, the J end by 10 bases, with 26 bases between. The CDR3 totals 16 residues.

The chain joins TRBV20-1 to TRBJ2-7; D gene ambiguous. This CDR3 contains 11 residues. V dropped 3 bases and J dropped 6 bases, with 9 bases sitting between them. Germline CDR1 is DFQATT and CDR2 is SNEGSKA (reference sequence). The CDR3 sequence: CSARLAREQYF. In DNA form, the CDR3 reads TGCAGTGCTAGGTTAGCCCGCGAGCAGTACTTC.

J is TRBJ1-1 and V is TRBV7-2; maybe TRBD1 (6 bases). Trimming took off 2 bases at V and 0 bases at J, with 10 bases between the two ends. Germline V gene sequence: CDR1 SGHTA, CDR2 FQGNSA. This CDR3 has 15 amino acids. The CDR3 bases are TGTGCCAGCAGCTTATCTCAGGGGTTGAACACTGAAGCTTTCTTT. This encodes CASSLSQGLNTEAFF.

The rearrangement uses TRBV2 and TRBJ1-1, with D uncertain. V lost 7 bases, J lost 0 bases, and 9 bases lay in between. Germline lookup yields CDR1 SNHLY and CDR2 FYNNEI. CDR3 length equals 13 residues. The CDR3 DNA follows: TGTGCCAGCACCTCCGGTCTGAACACTGAAGCTTTCTTT. This codes for CASTSGLNTEAFF. The full variable domain, with the rest looked up from reference TRBV2 and TRBJ1-1, is EPEVTQTPSHQVTQMGQEVILRCVPISNHLYFYWYRQILGQKVEFLVSFYNNEISEKSEIFDDQFSVERPDGSNFTLKIRSTKLEDSAMYFCASTSGLNTEAFFGQGTRLTVV.

The chain joins TRBV30 to TRBJ2-2, with 8 bases aligning to TRBD1. Trimming took 1 base from V and 5 from J; bases not matched to a gene: 6. The germline V gene has CDR1 GTSNPN and CDR2 SVGIG (reference sequence). CDR3 size: 15 residues. The CDR3 sequence is CAWSGETGETGELFF. For the CDR3, the DNA is TGTGCCTGGAGTGGAGAGACAGGGGAGACCGGGGAGCTGTTTTTT.

This clone has only a few counts. The chain is built from TRBV5-4 and TRBJ2-3; D possibly corresponds to TRBD2 (6 bases). The CDR3 spans 13 residues. Germline CDR1 SGHNT, CDR2 YYREEE (reference sequence). Trimming took off 5 bases at V and 2 bases at J, with 9 bases between the two ends. CDR3 region: CASSRDSTDTQYF. The CDR3 coding sequence is TGTGCCAGCAGTCGGGACTCCACAGATACGCAGTATTTT.

The table lists this clone with a few counts. This chain links TRBV30 with TRBJ2-1, with TRBD2 matching 8 bases. V lost 1 base to trimming and J lost 0 bases; unmatched junction nucleotides: 8. From germline, CDR1 is GTSNPN and CDR2 SVGIG (reference sequence). CDR3 length: 17 residues. The CDR3 region has the DNA TGTGCCTGGAGTGCAAGCGGGAGCCGGGGCTCCTACAATGAGCAGTTCTTC. It is translated as CAWSASGSRGSYNEQFF.

V gene TRBV9 combines with J gene TRBJ2-1; 8 bases fit TRBD2. J lost 2 bases, V lost 4 bases, and 5 bases had no gene match. Germline V gives CDR1 SGDLS, CDR2 YYNGEE. This CDR3 region has 15 residues. CDR3: CASSPPGLAYNEQFF. The DNA for the CDR3 is TGTGCCAGCAGCCCCCCGGGACTAGCCTACAATGAGCAGTTCTTC. The full variable domain, rest sourced from reference TRBV9 and TRBJ2-1, is DSGVTQTPKHLITATGQRVTLRCSPRSGDLSVYWYQQSLDQGLQFLIQYYNGEERAKGNILERFSAQQFPDLHSELNLSSLELGDSALYFCASSPPGLAYNEQFFGPGTRLTVL.